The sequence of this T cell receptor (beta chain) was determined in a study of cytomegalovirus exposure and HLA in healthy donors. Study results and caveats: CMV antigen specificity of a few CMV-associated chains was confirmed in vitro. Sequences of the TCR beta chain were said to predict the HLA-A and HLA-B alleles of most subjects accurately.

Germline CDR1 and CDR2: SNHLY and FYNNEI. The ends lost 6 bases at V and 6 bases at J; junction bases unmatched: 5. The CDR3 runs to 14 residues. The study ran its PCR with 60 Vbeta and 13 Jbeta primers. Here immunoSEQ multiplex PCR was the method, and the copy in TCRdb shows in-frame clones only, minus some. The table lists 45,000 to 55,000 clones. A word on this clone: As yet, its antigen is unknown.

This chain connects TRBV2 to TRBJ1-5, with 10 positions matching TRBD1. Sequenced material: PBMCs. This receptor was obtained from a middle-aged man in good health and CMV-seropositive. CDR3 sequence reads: CASSEGTGVQPQHF. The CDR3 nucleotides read TGTGCCAGCAGCGAGGGGACAGGGGTTCAGCCCCAGCATTTT.